The clone carrying this TCR beta chain was detected only a few times. What it binds is unknown. Germline CDR1 and CDR2: MDHEN and SYDVKM. Germline trimming cut 6 bases from V and 7 bases from J; bases unmatched to any gene: 12. The CDR3 loop spans 15 amino acids. Sequenced by immunoSEQ multiplex PCR; TCRdb stores in-frame clones only, minus some. Counted here are about 5,900 clones, roughly 25% occurring once; the ten biggest clones make up under 10%. This entry belongs to a study of T cells in localized non-small cell lung cancer. Overall study results and limits: Heterogeneity cannot be ruled out, as sequencing used one tumor region only. Detection in adjacent lung was observed for a median about 56 of the top 100 tumor clones. Adjacent uninvolved lung had the highest clonality, suggesting focused antigen responses.

The starting material was lung tumor tissue, obtained before any cancer treatment. The J gene is TRBJ2-7, the V gene TRBV28; the match to TRBD1 covers 10 bases. The sequence was obtained from a female donor of 60 years or more with stage I lung adenocarcinoma. Here the CDR3 reads CASSRPGQGSWEQYF. In nucleotides, the CDR3 is TGTGCCAGCAGCCGCCCGGGACAGGGGAGTTGGGAGCAGTACTTC.